These 26 T cell receptor beta chains came from one sample sequenced in a study of blood T cell repertoires in COVID-19 (dated by TCRdb to about 2020). Library preparation was by the immunoSEQ multiplex PCR assay. In its TCRdb copy, this immuneACCESS table keeps in-frame sequences only and misses some clones. Where compared with another copy, unresolved V genes explain less than half of these, and the others have no known cause. This sample has hundreds of thousands of clones in its table, and approximately 80% of those were observed once. Around 7.5% of the sample is in the top ten clones. Sequencing was performed on peripheral blood. The receptors stem from a woman of 80 years or more with COVID-19, enrolled during active disease.

This chain links TRBV5-4 with TRBJ2-3, with 13 bases that match TRBD2. With V trimmed by 0 bases and J by 3 bases, 4 bases remained unmatched. In germline, CDR1 is SGHNT, CDR2 YYREEE (reference sequence). This CDR3 spans 17 amino acids. This CDR3 reads CASSLGGLAGPTDTQYF. The DNA of the CDR3 is TGTGCCAGCAGCTTGGGGGGACTAGCGGGGCCGACAGATACGCAGTATTTT.

This chain connects TRBV5-6 to TRBJ2-1; 10 nucleotides align to TRBD2. Looked up from germline, CDR1 is SGHDT and CDR2 is YYEEEE. CDR3 size: 16 residues. The V gene end was trimmed by 3 bases and the J gene end by 8 bases; junction bases not matched to a gene: 11. DNA for the CDR3: TGTGCCAGCAGCTCCTGGGGTAGCGGGAGGTTCGATGAGCAGTTCTTC. It encodes CASSSWGSGRFDEQFF.

The rearrangement joins TRBV6-5 to TRBJ2-7; a weak D match, TRBD1 (5 bases). V was pared by 3 bases and J by 1 base, with 10 bases between. This CDR3 spans 14 amino acids. Per the germline V gene, CDR1 is MNHEY and CDR2 is SVGAGI. The CDR3 coding sequence is TGTGCCAGCAGTTATGACAGCAATTCCTACGAGCAGTACTTC. Translation: CASSYDSNSYEQYF.

This sequence joins TRBV27 and TRBJ2-7; TRBD2 matches at 7 bases. V dropped 5 bases and J dropped 6; count of bases not matched to a gene: 13. CDR1 is MNHEY, CDR2 SMNVEV, per germline (reference sequence). The CDR3 contains 15 residues. CDR3 coding DNA: TGTGCCAGCAGTCCAATAGCGGGTAGGAATCGCGAGCAGTACTTC. Translated, it gives CASSPIAGRNREQYF.

This chain connects TRBV10-3 to TRBJ1-6; D is unclear. This CDR3 has 14 residues. Germline V CDR1 and CDR2: ENHRY, SYGVKD. V lost 3 bases and J 10 bases, leaving 13 bases between the germline ends. CDR3 bases: TGTGCCATCAGTGAAGGTTATAGCGGCTCACCCCTCCACTTT. It codes for CAISEGYSGSPLHF.

This chain joins TRBV11-2 and TRBJ1-1; D is perhaps TRBD1 (5 bases). There are 15 residues in the CDR3. The V gene's germline CDR1 is SGHAT and CDR2 FQNNGV. The V and J ends lost 6 bases and 6 bases respectively, with 20 bases between them. CDR3 protein: CASSLLVGVGSEAFF. For the CDR3, the DNA is TGTGCCAGCAGTCTCCTGGTAGGGGTCGGGTCTGAAGCTTTCTTT.

The chain carries TRBV4-3 and TRBJ2-2; 7 bases match TRBD2. V dropped 3 bases and J dropped 5; count of bases not matched to a gene: 12. The CDR3 sequence is 17 residues long. Germline V gives CDR1 LGHNA, CDR2 YSLEER. The CDR3 sequence is CASSHHENPGLTGELFF. CDR3 nucleotides: TGCGCCAGCAGCCACCACGAAAACCCGGGACTAACCGGGGAGCTGTTTTTT.

This chain joins TRBV10-3 and TRBJ2-7, with 8 bases fitting TRBD2. Germline V lookup: CDR1 ENHRY, CDR2 SYGVKD. The ends lost 6 bases at V and 0 bases at J; junction bases unmatched: 7. The CDR3 runs 15 residues. In nucleotides, the CDR3 is TGTGCCATCAGCGCCGGGGGGGGCCACTCCTACGAGCAGTACTTC. Translated: CAISAGGGHSYEQYF.

The chain couples TRBV7-9 to TRBJ1-2; TRBD1 aligns across 9 bases. The CDR3 is 15 residues long. Germline CDR1 reads SEHNR; CDR2 reads FQNEAQ (reference sequence). After removal of 5 bases from V and 5 bases from J, the junction contained 9 bases not matched to a gene. CDR3 loop: CASSPSDRGGYGYTF. CDR3 nucleotides: TGTGCCAGCAGCCCCTCGGACAGGGGTGGGTATGGCTACACCTTC.

V gene TRBV5-1 combines with J gene TRBJ1-1; D gene unclear. CDR1 is SGHRS and CDR2 is YFSETQ in the germline V gene. Trimming took off 2 bases at V and 0 bases at J, with 5 bases between the two ends. The CDR3 is 13 residues long. Written as DNA, the CDR3 is TGCGCCAGCAGCTTCACAGTGAACACTGAAGCTTTCTTT. This sequence encodes CASSFTVNTEAFF.

The CDR3 protein is CASQEGGRNTEAFF. DNA of the CDR3: TGTGCCAGCCAGGAAGGGGGCCGGAACACTGAAGCTTTCTTT. The rearrangement joins TRBV6-6 to TRBJ1-1; 7 nucleotides align to TRBD1. The germline V gene encodes CDR1 MNHNY and CDR2 SVGAGI (reference sequence). Trimming took 8 bases from V and 1 from J; bases not matched to a gene: 7. This CDR3 spans 14 amino acids.

The chain recombines TRBV9 with TRBJ1-1; no reliable D call. The CDR3 covers 16 residues. Trimming removed 4 bases from V and 1 base from J, with 17 bases in between. Germline CDR1 reads SGDLS; CDR2 reads YYNGEE. In DNA, the CDR3 is TGTGCCAGCAGCACTGACCCCCGGGTACGGAACACTGAAGCTTTCTTT. Amino acids: CASSTDPRVRNTEAFF.

On this clone: This CDR3 is also generated by other DNA sequences in the sample. The rearrangement joins TRBV7-9 to TRBJ1-2; 8 nucleotides agree with TRBD1. CDR1 and CDR2 (germline): SEHNR, FQNEAQ (reference sequence). V lost 1 base to trimming and J lost 5 bases; unmatched junction nucleotides: 0. The CDR3 spans 13 residues. The CDR3 spells CASSLGQGYGYTF. The DNA for the CDR3 is TGTGCCAGCAGCTTAGGACAGGGGTATGGCTACACCTTC.

The V gene is TRBV2, the J gene TRBJ1-5; 12 positions match TRBD1. CDR3 length: 14 residues. Trimming at V came to 8 bases and at J to 7 bases, leaving 6 bases not matched to a gene. Germline loops: CDR1 SNHLY, CDR2 FYNNEI. CDR3 sequence (DNA): TGTGCCAGCGGGGGACAGGGGGCGAGGCAGCCCCAGCATTTT. Translated: CASGGQGARQPQHF. Filled out from reference TRBV2 and TRBJ1-5, the complete variable domain reads EPEVTQTPSHQVTQMGQEVILRCVPISNHLYFYWYRQILGQKVEFLVSFYNNEISEKSEIFDDQFSVERPDGSNFTLKIRSTKLEDSAMYFCASGGQGARQPQHFGDGTRLSIL.

This clone was seen at least ten times. The J gene is TRBJ1-3, the V gene TRBV6-5; the D is unclear. There are 14 residues in the CDR3. V dropped 4 bases and J dropped 0 bases, with 7 bases sitting between them. Per the germline V gene, CDR1 is MNHEY and CDR2 is SVGAGI. As DNA, the CDR3 is TGTGCCAGCAGTTCGACAACCTCTGGAAACACCATATATTTT. It encodes CASSSTTSGNTIYF.

The J gene is TRBJ2-7, the V gene TRBV19, with 7 bases identical to TRBD1. The CDR3 consists of 16 residues. V dropped 1 base and J dropped 1; count of bases not matched to a gene: 7. CDR1 is LNHDA, CDR2 SQIVND, per germline (reference sequence). The DNA for the CDR3 is TGTGCCAGTAGTATAGGGGCAGGGGGACGATCCTACGAGCAGTACTTC. Protein product: CASSIGAGGRSYEQYF.

V and J are TRBV7-9 and TRBJ2-7, with a tentative D call TRBD2 (6 bases). V shed 5 bases and J shed 3 bases, with 14 bases lying between them. The CDR3 covers 14 residues. Germline CDR1 SEHNR, CDR2 FQNEAQ (reference sequence). In nucleotides, the CDR3 is TGTGCCAGCAGCCCCGCGGGGAGCTTCTACGAGCAGTACTTC. This encodes CASSPAGSFYEQYF.

V gene TRBV4-3 combines with J gene TRBJ2-1, with D perhaps TRBD1 (5 bases). Germline V gene sequence: CDR1 LGHNA, CDR2 YSLEER. The V and J ends lost 3 bases and 9 bases respectively, with 21 bases between them. This CDR3 spans 16 amino acids. CDR3 protein: CASSQAGQGLGVEQFF. The CDR3 DNA sequence: TGCGCCAGCAGCCAGGCTGGCCAGGGCCTAGGAGTTGAGCAGTTCTTC.

The rearrangement joins TRBV5-1 to TRBJ2-1, with a possible D match to TRBD1 (5 bases). CDR3 length: 14 amino acids. V was clipped by 2 bases and J by 4 bases, with 10 bases between them. Germline assignment: CDR1 SGHRS and CDR2 YFSETQ. CDR3 residues: CASSFQGTYNEQFF. CDR3 in DNA: TGCGCCAGCAGCTTCCAGGGAACTTACAATGAGCAGTTCTTC. Full variable domain (outside the CDR3, taken from reference TRBV5-1 and TRBJ2-1): KAGVTQTPRYLIKTRGQQVTLSCSPISGHRSVSWYQQTPGQGLQFLFEYFSETQRNKGNFPGRFSGRQFSNSRSEMNVSTLELGDSALYLCASSFQGTYNEQFFGPGTRLTVL.

This clone showed up just a few times. This chain connects TRBV3-1 (or the pseudogene TRBV3-2) to TRBJ1-1, with a tentative D call TRBD1 (6 bases). V lost 3 bases and J 1 base, leaving 9 bases between the germline ends. CDR1 is LGHDT and CDR2 is YNNKEL in the germline V gene (reference sequence). This CDR3 has 14 amino acids. CDR3: CASSQPGQNTEAFF. In nucleotides, the CDR3 is TGTGCCAGCAGCCAGCCGGGACAGAACACTGAAGCTTTCTTT.

V is TRBV6-6 and J is TRBJ2-7; D remains ambiguous. Germline loops: CDR1 MNHNY, CDR2 SVGAGI (reference sequence). This CDR3 is built from 14 residues. Trimming left V 6 bases short and J 7 bases short, with 19 bases between. This CDR3 reads CASSILAQVGEQYF. The CDR3 bases are TGTGCCAGCAGCATCTTGGCCCAGGTGGGTGAGCAGTACTTC.

The V gene is TRBV28, the J gene TRBJ1-4; a possible D gene is TRBD1 (5 bases). Trimming left V 6 bases short and J 11 bases short, with 7 bases between. CDR1 and CDR2 from the germline V gene are MDHEN and SYDVKM. The CDR3 runs 10 residues. The DNA for the CDR3 is TGTGCCAGCAGCGGGGGGAAACTGTTTTTT. Translating gives CASSGGKLFF.

This sequence joins TRBV28 and TRBJ2-5; TRBD2 matches at 7 bases. After removal of 8 bases from V and 5 bases from J, the junction contained 11 bases not matched to a gene. The CDR3 spans 14 residues. CDR1 is MDHEN, CDR2 SYDVKM, per germline. The CDR3 region has the DNA TGTGCCAGCTCCTTGGGGGGGGATTGGGAGACCCAGTACTTC. This translates into CASSLGGDWETQYF.

The genes are TRBV3-1 (or the pseudogene TRBV3-2) and TRBJ2-5; 8 bases align to TRBD1. This CDR3 contains 15 residues. CDR1 and CDR2 (germline): LGHDT, YNNKEL (reference sequence). The junction had 5 bases not matched to a gene; V was cut back by 4 bases and J by 1 base. Here the CDR3 DNA reads TGTGCCAGCAGCCTTAGTGGGACAGGCCAAGAGACCCAGTACTTC. Translating it yields CASSLSGTGQETQYF.

A word on this clone: Other DNA variants within this sample encode the same CDR3. The rearrangement uses TRBV30 and TRBJ2-1; 7 bases align to TRBD2. Looked up from germline, CDR1 is GTSNPN and CDR2 is SVGIG (reference sequence). Trimming at V came to 4 bases and at J to 3 bases, leaving 0 bases not matched to a gene. The CDR3 spans 12 residues. CDR3 sequence: CAWTSGYNEQFF. The CDR3 coding sequence is TGTGCCTGGACTAGCGGCTACAATGAGCAGTTCTTC. Looking up the rest from reference TRBV30 and TRBJ2-1 gives the full variable domain: SQTIHQWPATLVQPVGSPLSLECTVEGTSNPNLYWYRQAAGRGLQLLFYSVGIGQISSEVPQNLSASRPQDRQFILSSKKLLLSDSGFYLCAWTSGYNEQFFGPGTRLTVL.

The chain is built from TRBV6-5 and TRBJ1-2, with D hard to call. The CDR3 extends over 14 amino acids. Germline CDR1 is MNHEY and CDR2 is SVGAGI. V was pared by 7 bases and J by 2 bases, with 14 bases between. The CDR3 reads CASNDRGINYGYTF. CDR3 nucleotide sequence: TGTGCCAGCAACGACCGGGGAATCAACTATGGCTACACCTTC.